A single sample gave rise to the 13 T cell receptor beta chains below, sequenced in a study of blood T cell repertoires in COVID-19. Sequencing was performed with immunoSEQ multiplex PCR; in TCRdb, only in-frame clones are kept and a portion is missing. The table has around 37,000 clones, around 90% seen once. The sequenced sample consisted of peripheral blood. The receptors shown here come from a man aged 60 to 75 with acute or convalescent COVID-19.

The chain has TRBV19 and TRBJ1-4; TRBD1 matches at 10 bases. Germline-derived CDR1 and CDR2 are LNHDA and SQIVND (reference sequence). Trimming at V came to 7 bases and at J to 6 bases, leaving 5 bases not matched to a gene. The CDR3 runs 14 residues. In DNA, the CDR3 is TGTGCCAGTATTGACAGGGGGCGCGATGAAAAACTGTTTTTT. Protein sequence: CASIDRGRDEKLFF.

This sequence joins TRBV7-9 and TRBJ2-5; perhaps TRBD2 as D (6 bases). The ends were cut back, 0 bases at V and 4 bases at J, with 6 bases in the middle. The CDR3 is made up of 13 amino acids. Looked up from germline, CDR1 is SEHNR and CDR2 is FQNEAQ (reference sequence). For the CDR3, the DNA is TGTGCCAGCAGCTTAGCGGGAGGAGAGACCCAGTACTTC. This encodes CASSLAGGETQYF. The full variable domain, with the rest looked up from reference TRBV7-9 and TRBJ2-5, is DTGVSQNPRHKITKRGQNVTFRCDPISEHNRLYWYRQTLGQGPEFLTYFQNEAQLEKSRLLSDRFSAERPKGSFSTLEIQRTEQGDSAMYLCASSLAGGETQYFGPGTRLLVL.

The V gene is TRBV5-4, the J gene TRBJ2-5; possible D gene TRBD2, 6 bases. V was trimmed by 2 bases and J by 3 bases, leaving 8 bases between them. The CDR3 is 13 amino acids. Per the germline V gene, CDR1 is SGHNT and CDR2 is YYREEE (reference sequence). The CDR3, as DNA: TGTGCCAGCAGCTTCGGAGGGGAAGAGACCCAGTACTTC. Its translation: CASSFGGEETQYF.

Remarks on this clone: At one end the junction does not follow the germline gene, possibly because of a read error. The J gene is TRBJ1-4, the V gene TRBV7-7; D remains unclear. This CDR3 spans 13 amino acids. CDR1 SSHAT and CDR2 FNYEAQ come from the germline V gene (reference sequence). The CDR3 region is CASSSSNMEKLFF. CDR3 nucleotides: TGTGCTAGCAGCTCATCTAATATGGAAAAACTGTTTTTT.

This chain connects TRBV7-9 to TRBJ2-2; 14 nucleotides agree with TRBD2. With V trimmed by 5 bases and J by 7 bases, 12 bases remained unmatched. Per the germline V gene, CDR1 is SEHNR and CDR2 is FQNEAQ (reference sequence). There are 18 residues in the CDR3. The CDR3 loop is CASSRRGTSGSQGGELFF. CDR3 sequence (DNA): TGTGCCAGCAGCCGCCGGGGGACTAGCGGGAGCCAAGGCGGGGAGCTGTTTTTT.

V gene TRBV9 combines with J gene TRBJ2-5, with D possibly TRBD1 on 5 matching bases. The CDR3 runs 14 residues. Trimming stripped 0 bases from V and 5 bases from J, with 11 bases between. Germline V gene sequence: CDR1 SGDLS, CDR2 YYNGEE. The CDR3 region is CASSVGRGTETQYF. CDR3 in DNA: TGTGCCAGCAGCGTAGGAAGGGGAACGGAGACCCAGTACTTC. The full variable domain, completed using reference TRBV9 and TRBJ2-5, is DSGVTQTPKHLITATGQRVTLRCSPRSGDLSVYWYQQSLDQGLQFLIQYYNGEERAKGNILERFSAQQFPDLHSELNLSSLELGDSALYFCASSVGRGTETQYFGPGTRLLVL.

The chain couples TRBV5-8 to TRBJ1-5; no clear D. Germline V gene data show CDR1 as SGHTS and CDR2 as YDEGEE. The CDR3 contains 12 residues. Trimming took 5 bases from V and 3 from J, leaving 6 bases between them. CDR3 sequence (DNA): TGTGCCAGCAGTGGGCTCAATCAGCCCCAGCATTTT. This codes for CASSGLNQPQHF.

J is TRBJ2-2 and V is TRBV3-1 (or the pseudogene TRBV3-2); possibly TRBD2 for D (6 bases). The ends were cut back, 9 bases at V and 3 bases at J, with 11 bases in the middle. CDR1 and CDR2 (germline): LGHDT, YNNKEL (reference sequence). There are 13 residues in the CDR3. CDR3 protein: CASRDLDTGELFF. The CDR3 DNA reads as TGTGCCAGTAGGGACTTAGACACCGGGGAGCTGTTTTTT.

The chain employs TRBV14 and TRBJ2-2; D remains unclear. Germline V CDR1 and CDR2: SGHDN, FVKESK. The V gene lost 4 bases and the J gene lost 3 bases, with 15 bases spanning the gap. The CDR3 contains 16 residues. The CDR3 coding sequence is TGTGCCAGCAGCCTCAGGCCGAACTTTTACACCGGGGAGCTGTTTTTT. It translates to CASSLRPNFYTGELFF.

The chain couples TRBV5-4 to TRBJ1-1, with 10 positions matching TRBD1. The CDR3 sequence is 17 residues long. Germline lookup yields CDR1 SGHNT and CDR2 YYREEE (reference sequence). The V gene end was trimmed by 3 bases and the J gene end by 4 bases; junction bases not matched to a gene: 12. The CDR3 nucleotides are TGTGCCAGCAGCTCTCAAAAGGACAGGGGGGTTCGCACTGAAGCTTTCTTT. As protein: CASSSQKDRGVRTEAFF.

The rearrangement joins TRBV7-2 to TRBJ1-5; a weak D match, TRBD1 (5 bases). The CDR3 is made up of 15 amino acids. The germline V gene encodes CDR1 SGHTA and CDR2 FQGNSA. V was pared by 1 base and J by 4 bases, with 11 bases between. This CDR3 is CASSLGREINQPQHF. The CDR3 coding sequence is TGTGCCAGCAGCTTAGGCAGGGAAATTAATCAGCCCCAGCATTTT.

The V gene is TRBV5-1, the J gene TRBJ1-6; 11 positions match TRBD1. Trimming cost V 0 bases and J 10 bases; bases outside gene matches: 3. Germline V gives CDR1 SGHRS, CDR2 YFSETQ. The CDR3 covers 15 residues. The CDR3 bases are TGCGCCAGCAGCTTGGGGGGACAGGGGGGATCACCCCTCCACTTT. This codes for CASSLGGQGGSPLHF. Combining the CDR3 with reference TRBV5-1 and TRBJ1-6 gives the whole variable domain KAGVTQTPRYLIKTRGQQVTLSCSPISGHRSVSWYQQTPGQGLQFLFEYFSETQRNKGNFPGRFSGRQFSNSRSEMNVSTLELGDSALYLCASSLGGQGGSPLHFGNGTRLTVT.

This rearrangement joins TRBV6-6 to TRBJ2-1; D uncertain. The ends were cut back, 6 bases at V and 4 bases at J, with 10 bases in the middle. The V gene's germline CDR1 is MNHNY and CDR2 SVGAGI (reference sequence). This CDR3 spans 13 amino acids. This CDR3 reads CASRPGGYNEQFF. The CDR3 region has the DNA TGTGCCAGCAGACCCGGCGGATACAATGAGCAGTTCTTC.